A selection of T cell receptor beta chains follows, all from one sample in a study of patients and donors after allogeneic stem cell transplantation. TCRdb re-called the RT-PCR reads with MiXCR, one entry per CDR3 protein. Among fewer than 180,000 distinct CDR3 sequences listed, approximately 40% were seen once. The sample taken for sequencing was blood, either unsorted or a sorted T cell fraction (not recorded which). These receptors all come from a human donor who was either an allogeneic HSCT recipient or a stem cell or donor lymphocyte infusion donor (not recorded which). It is not recorded whose cells these are; they may come from a transplant donor. Both conserved end residues are part of each CDR3. A D gene is named only where the DNA matches it firmly. Clone size is stated in some rows and not others, as once, few, many or a class when expanded.

DNA	CDR3	size	V	J	D
TGTGCCAGCAGCGGCCCACGGGATACGCAGTATTTT	CASSGPRDTQYF	NA	TRBV9	TRBJ2-3	NA
TGCAGCGTTGACGGGGACAGGGGGGACACTGAAGCTTTCTTT	CSVDGDRGDTEAFF	few	TRBV29-1	TRBJ1-1	TRBD1
TGTGCCAGCCAAGAGGGCCGAGGGATGACTGAAGCTTTCTTT	CASQEGRGMTEAFF	few	TRBV12-3/TRBV12-4	TRBJ1-1	NA
TGTGCCAGCAGCGGGTCCGGGACAGCTAACTATGGCTACACCTTC	CASSGSGTANYGYTF	few	TRBV9	TRBJ1-2	TRBD1
TGTGCCACCAGTGATGCCGGACAGGGTATGGTGGCTTTCTTT	CATSDAGQGMVAFF	NA	TRBV24-1	TRBJ1-1	TRBD1
TGCAGTGCTAGGGACCTTAGGGGGCCCCAGCATTTT	CSARDLRGPQHF	NA	TRBV20-1	TRBJ1-5	NA
TGCGCCAGCAGCCAAGATTCCTCGAGGAGCATGTGGGAGACCCAGTACTTC	CASSQDSSRSMWETQYF	NA	TRBV4-3	TRBJ2-5	NA
TGCAGTGCTAGAGCTCCCGGGACAGGGGGTAGAGAAAAACTGTTTTTT	CSARAPGTGGREKLFF	NA	TRBV20-1	TRBJ1-4	TRBD1
TGTGCCAGCAGTTTAGGCACAGGGGGCGTTACAACTAATGAAAAACTGTTTTTT	CASSLGTGGVTTNEKLFF	few	TRBV12-3/TRBV12-4	TRBJ1-4	TRBD1
TGTGCCAGCAGTTATAATAGCAATCAGCCCCAGCATTTT	CASSYNSNQPQHF	many	TRBV6-6	TRBJ1-5	NA
TGTGCCAGCAGCAATACGGGACAGACCTACAATGAGCAGTTCTTC	CASSNTGQTYNEQFF	once	TRBV7-9	TRBJ2-1	TRBD1
TGTGCCAGCAGCACCGAACCGGACAGAGATAGCAATCAGCCCCAGCATTTT	CASSTEPDRDSNQPQHF	NA	TRBV7-9	TRBJ1-5	NA
TGTGCTAGTGGTTTAAGCGGGGCATTCGGGGAGCTGTTTTTT	CASGLSGAFGELFF	NA	TRBV12-5	TRBJ2-2	TRBD2
TGTGCCAGCAGTGGGGTCCTCTCGGGCATATATTTT	CASSGVLSGIYF	few	TRBV12-3/TRBV12-4	TRBJ1-3	NA
TGTGCCACCAGCAGAGATCGGGCGGTGAGCTCCTACAATGAGCAGTTCTTC	CATSRDRAVSSYNEQFF	NA	TRBV15	TRBJ2-1	NA
TGCGCCAGCAGCCAAGACAGTCCGAGGGATGAAAAACTGTTTTTT	CASSQDSPRDEKLFF	few	TRBV4-3	TRBJ1-4	NA
TGCGCCAGCAGCGCCGGGACAGGGGATGAAAAACTGTTTTTT	CASSAGTGDEKLFF	NA	TRBV5-1	TRBJ1-4	TRBD1
TGTGCCAGCTCCCAACTGATGGGCCTCGTGGAGACCCAGTACTTC	CASSQLMGLVETQYF	NA	TRBV10-3	TRBJ2-5	NA
TGTGCCAGCAGTTTAGGCAACTCCTACGAGCAGTACTTC	CASSLGNSYEQYF	few	TRBV27	TRBJ2-7	NA
TGTGCCATCAGTGAGTCTGGAGCGACGACCGAGTACTTC	CAISESGATTEYF	few	TRBV10-3	TRBJ2-5	NA
TGTGCCAGCAGCTTAGCGGCCGCCGTATCGGATGGCTACACCTTC	CASSLAAAVSDGYTF	NA	TRBV7-2	TRBJ1-2	NA
TGTGCCAGCAGGGGGGGGCAAATTAGCACAGATACGCAGTATTTT	CASRGGQISTDTQYF	once	TRBV11-2	TRBJ2-3	NA
TGTGCCAGCAGGAACAGGTTCAACAGCCAGTACTTC	CASRNRFNSQYF	NA	TRBV6-1	TRBJ2-5	NA
TGTGCCAGCAGCCCACGGGCCTCCGACGGGGAGCTGTTTTTT	CASSPRASDGELFF	NA	TRBV6-2/TRBV6-3	TRBJ2-2	NA
TGTGCCAGCAGCTCGCAAGCGGGGGTCTACAATGAGCAGTTCTTC	CASSSQAGVYNEQFF	few	TRBV12-3/TRBV12-4	TRBJ2-1	TRBD2
TGTGCCAGCAGCCAAGATGGGGCCCTCCACTTT	CASSQDGALHF	NA	TRBV3-1	TRBJ1-6	NA
TGTGCCAGCAGCTTTTACAGGCAAGAGACCCAGTACTTC	CASSFYRQETQYF	NA	TRBV7-6	TRBJ2-5	NA
TGTGCCAGCAGCTTGGATGGGGGCCGTAACACTGAAGCTTTCTTT	CASSLDGGRNTEAFF	NA	TRBV5-5	TRBJ1-1	NA
TGCAGTGCCCAGAGGGCCGCCTATGGCTACACCTTC	CSAQRAAYGYTF	NA	TRBV20-1	TRBJ1-2	NA
TGTGCCAGCAGCCCAGCGGGGGGCCCTCTCAATGAGCAGTTCTTC	CASSPAGGPLNEQFF	few	TRBV5-6	TRBJ2-1	TRBD2
TGTGCCAGCAGTTATGGCACAGGGGCTTGGGGAGAGACCCAGTACTTC	CASSYGTGAWGETQYF	few	TRBV6-5	TRBJ2-5	TRBD1
TGTGCCAGCAGCGTCACCGGGACAGTAACGAATACGCAGTATTTT	CASSVTGTVTNTQYF	NA	TRBV7-2	TRBJ2-3	TRBD1
TGTGCCAGCAGCTTAACGCCTAGCGGGACGAGCTCCTACAATGAGCAGTTCTTC	CASSLTPSGTSSYNEQFF	few	TRBV7-9	TRBJ2-1	TRBD2
TGTGCCAGCAGTTTGGTAGGGAGGGGGCAGGGCGGCTACACCTTC	CASSLVGRGQGGYTF	NA	TRBV28	TRBJ1-2	TRBD1
TGTGCCAGCCGGGGGCTTGGAGGGAATGGCTACACCTTC	CASRGLGGNGYTF	NA	TRBV12-3/TRBV12-4	TRBJ1-2	NA
TGTGCCAGCAGCAGCGGAGAAGGGGAGGGATCACCCCTCCACTTT	CASSSGEGEGSPLHF	NA	TRBV7-2	TRBJ1-6	NA
TGTGCCAGCAGCTTAGGAGGGCCCTTCTCTGGAAACACCATATATTTT	CASSLGGPFSGNTIYF	few	TRBV7-6	TRBJ1-3	NA
TGTGCCAGCAGTCGCGGGCCAGGGGCAACCGGGGAGCTGTTTTTT	CASSRGPGATGELFF	NA	TRBV27	TRBJ2-2	NA
TGTGCCATCTCGCGATGGGGGTCCCACGAGTTC	CAISRWGSHEF	NA	TRBV12-3/TRBV12-4	TRBJ2-5	NA
TGTGCCAGTAGTGAAACCATGAACACTGAAGCTTTCTTT	CASSETMNTEAFF	NA	TRBV6-1	TRBJ1-1	NA